This T cell receptor beta chain was observed in a study of molecular identifiers for immune sequencing clone quantification. Findings of the study overall: Clones with over 20 RNA copies captured over 99% of effector molecules but under 1% of naive ones.

Bulk TCR library preparation followed previously described methods with listed TCR primers. MiXCR, applied by TCRdb to the PCR reads, yields one record per CDR3 protein. The sample includes about 640,000 distinct CDR3 sequences, less than 20% of them seen just once. Sorted naive CD8 T cells, roughly 19,000 to 1,100,000, were sequenced from 10%, 30% or 50% RNA. This clonotype was picked up many times. Antigen unknown. V was trimmed by 3 bases and J by 0 bases, leaving 9 bases between them. Per the germline V gene, CDR1 is MNHNY and CDR2 is SVGAGI (reference sequence). The CDR3 is 14 residues long. The receptor's source is a human donor in good health. Some libraries in this study had Jurkat cell RNA spiked in. The rearrangement uses TRBV6-6 and TRBJ2-7, with a weak D call TRBD2 (5 bases). Sequenced material: naive CD8+ T cells from blood, with Jurkat cell RNA spiked in. Subset indicated: FACS-sorted CD8+CD4-CCR7+CD45RA+ naive T cells. The CDR3 DNA reads as TGTGCCAGCAGTTATAGGGAGAGCTCCTACGAGCAGTACTTC. Encoded protein: CASSYRESSYEQYF.